This T cell receptor (beta chain) is from a study of T cells after yellow fever vaccination. It was through 5'RACE template switching that TCR cDNA was made, with a universal primer site and UMIs added. TCRdb reprocessed the 5' RACE reads via MiXCR and lists one record per CDR3 protein. The sample carries some 350,000 distinct CDR3 sequences, around a tenth recorded once. Germline CDR1 reads DFQATT; CDR2 reads SNEGSKA (reference sequence). V was cut by 3 bases and J by 7 bases, with 12 bases left in between. The CDR3 extends over 12 amino acids. Study-wide points: Researchers cautioned that FACS-sorted repertoires could harbor abundant clonotypes contaminating from the bulk population. The secondary response showed a weaker magnitude and a faster peak, day 5 versus 15. There was a small share of clonotypes that showed up in both the CD4 and CD8 compartments.

A word on this clonotype: What it recognizes is unknown.

The receptor was derived from a young man who received the YFV17D yellow fever vaccine. Source: PBMCs, taken on the day of the first yellow fever vaccination. The chain is built from TRBV20-1 and TRBJ1-1; tentative D call: TRBD1 (6 bases). The CDR3 sequence: CSASDQGFEAFF. The DNA for the CDR3 is TGCAGTGCTAGTGACCAGGGGTTTGAAGCTTTCTTT.